This T cell receptor (beta chain) comes out of a study of cytomegalovirus exposure and HLA in healthy donors listed by TCRdb under 2017. Regarding the complete study: According to a later analysis, the roughly 120 validation repertoires were produced on the same platform as the roughly 600 repertoires of the first cohort. Besides the first cohort of around 670 subjects, a separate validation cohort made up of over 95 different subjects was used. To predict cytomegalovirus infection status, the study combined high-throughput TCR immunosequencing, statistical association of individual TCRs with disease status, and machine learning. The study aimed to test whether cataloging public T cell receptors could reveal signatures of past pathogen exposure. Points the paper makes about the study in general: The authors suggested that the approach could potentially be generalized to other disease states and immunological phenotypes. In vitro tests confirmed that three of the cytomegalovirus-associated TCR beta chains recognize cytomegalovirus antigens. A later analysis found that TCRs clustered in the first cohort also tended to co-occur in the 120 validation repertoires, with approximately 95% of cluster scores above 0. Cytomegalovirus status was reported to be diagnosed by the classifier with high specificity and sensitivity in both the original and validation cohorts. All 120 or so repertoires were used to score co-occurrence in the validation cohort in a later analysis, because that analysis had no HLA typing for the cohort. Most TCR sequences were seen in very few donors, while some public TCRs were found in many individuals. The study gave a list of 150 to 200 TCR beta chains associated with cytomegalovirus.

A remark on this clone: What antigen it recognizes has not been identified. Base-call qualities are not available, and no considerably larger clone is one nucleotide away.

The donors were included in the validation cohort of 130 or so subjects, a group kept apart from the approximately 690-subject first cohort. Libraries came from the immunoSEQ multiplex PCR assay. Per the original workflow: A statistical classification framework was built to diagnose cytomegalovirus status from the catalog of TCR beta chain sequences. The immuneACCESS repertoire file appears here via TCRdb, limited to in-frame rearrangements. These files lack a portion of the clones; in checked studies, under half of the deficit traces to unresolved V genes, and the cause of the others is not known. The DNA was the basis for D and trimming; V, J and clone size are from that table. The sample has 150,000 to 200,000 clones on record, around 85% of them singletons. Approximately 16% of the sample is taken by the ten largest. V is cut back by 3 bases and J by 0 bases, with 6 bases in the junction unmatched. Based on the germline V gene, the CDR1 and CDR2 sequences are SGDLS and YYNGEE. The CDR3, cysteine through phenylalanine, is 16 amino acids long. This entry keeps only the CDR3 DNA: 48 bases, framed from base 1.

This receptor was identified in a man younger than 35 in good health and CMV-seropositive. The specimen sequenced was PBMCs. The sequence is built from TRBV9 and TRBJ2-3, with 8 junctional bases fitting TRBD2. The sequence in DNA is TGTGCCAGCAGCGGGGCGGCTAGCGGGAGCACAGATACGCAGTATTTT. It codes for CASSGAASGSTDTQYF.